This T cell receptor beta chain was identified in a study of cytomegalovirus exposure and HLA in healthy donors. Study observations and caveats: According to reports, the classifier identified cytomegalovirus status with high specificity and sensitivity.

PCR was performed using 60 Vbeta and 13 Jbeta primers. Data came from immunoSEQ multiplex PCR; TCRdb stores just in-frame clones and leaves some out. The table lists around 150,000 clones, about 9.2% of them singletons. A remark on this clone: Its matching antigen is unknown.

In germline, CDR1 is LGHNA, CDR2 YSLEER. The CDR3 extends over 15 amino acids. Between the trimmed V and J ends, which lost 0 bases and 2 bases, there was a span of 10 bases. This sequence was found in a woman aged 40 to 50 in good health and CMV-seropositive. The chain joins TRBV4-3 to TRBJ1-1; D remains ambiguous. Specimen: PBMCs. CDR3 DNA: TGCGCCAGCAGCCAAGAGATCGAGCTTAACACTGAAGCTTTCTTT. This encodes CASSQEIELNTEAFF.